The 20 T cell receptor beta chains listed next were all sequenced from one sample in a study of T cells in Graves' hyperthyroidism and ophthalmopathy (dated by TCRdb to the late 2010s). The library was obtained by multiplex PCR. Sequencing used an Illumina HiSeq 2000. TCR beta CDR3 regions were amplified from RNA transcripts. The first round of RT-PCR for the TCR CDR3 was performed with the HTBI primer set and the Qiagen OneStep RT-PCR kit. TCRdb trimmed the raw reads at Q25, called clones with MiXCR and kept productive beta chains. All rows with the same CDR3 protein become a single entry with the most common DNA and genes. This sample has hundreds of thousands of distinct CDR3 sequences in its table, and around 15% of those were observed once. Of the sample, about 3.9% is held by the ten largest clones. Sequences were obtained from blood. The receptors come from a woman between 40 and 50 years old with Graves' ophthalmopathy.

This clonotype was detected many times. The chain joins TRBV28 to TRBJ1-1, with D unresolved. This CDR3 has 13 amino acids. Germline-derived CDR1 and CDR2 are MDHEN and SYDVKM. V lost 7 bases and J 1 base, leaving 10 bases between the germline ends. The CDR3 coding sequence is TGTGCCAGCAACCCGGTCGGGAACACTGAAGCTTTCTTT. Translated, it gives CASNPVGNTEAFF.

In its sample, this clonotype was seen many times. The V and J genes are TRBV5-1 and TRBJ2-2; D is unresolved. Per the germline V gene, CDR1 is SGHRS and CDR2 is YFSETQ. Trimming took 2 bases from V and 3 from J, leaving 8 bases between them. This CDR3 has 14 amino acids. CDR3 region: CASSLNRYTGELFF. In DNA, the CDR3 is TGCGCCAGCAGCTTAAACAGATACACCGGGGAGCTGTTTTTT.

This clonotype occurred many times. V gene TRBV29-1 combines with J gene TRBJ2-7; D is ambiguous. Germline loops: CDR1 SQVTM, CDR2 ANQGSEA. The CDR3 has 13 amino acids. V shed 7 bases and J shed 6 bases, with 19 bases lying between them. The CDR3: CSATDSLSGEQYF. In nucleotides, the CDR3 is TGCAGCGCAACTGACTCCCTTTCGGGCGAGCAGTACTTC.

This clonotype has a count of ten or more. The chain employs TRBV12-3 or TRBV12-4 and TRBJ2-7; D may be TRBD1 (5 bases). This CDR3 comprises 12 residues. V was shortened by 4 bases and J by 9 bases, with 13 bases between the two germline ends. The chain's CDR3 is CASSSSDSRQYF. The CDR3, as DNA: TGTGCCAGCAGTTCCTCAGACAGTCGGCAGTACTTC.

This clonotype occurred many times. In nucleotides, the CDR3 is TGTGCCTGGAGGCCCCGGAGGGCGGGAGAGGGGACCCAGTACTTC. It yields the protein CAWRPRRAGEGTQYF. This sequence joins TRBV30 and TRBJ2-5; 7 bases fit TRBD2. V was pared by 3 bases and J by 7 bases, with 14 bases of the junction left unmatched. Germline lookup yields CDR1 GTSNPN and CDR2 SVGIG (reference sequence). This CDR3 is built from 15 residues.

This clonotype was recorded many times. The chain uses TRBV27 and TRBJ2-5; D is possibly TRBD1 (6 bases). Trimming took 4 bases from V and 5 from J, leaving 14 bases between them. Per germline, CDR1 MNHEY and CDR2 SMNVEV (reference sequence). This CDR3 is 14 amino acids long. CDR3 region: CASSSLGGAETQYF. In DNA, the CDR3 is TGTGCCAGCAGTTCCCTAGGGGGAGCGGAGACCCAGTACTTC.

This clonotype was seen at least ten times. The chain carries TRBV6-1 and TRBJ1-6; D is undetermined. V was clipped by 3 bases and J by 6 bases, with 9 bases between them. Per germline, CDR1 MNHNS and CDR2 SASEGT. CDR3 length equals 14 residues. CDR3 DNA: TGTGCCAGCAGTGACTACAGCCCTAATTCACCCCTCCACTTT. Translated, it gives CASSDYSPNSPLHF.

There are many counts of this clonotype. The CDR3 DNA reads as TGTGCCAGCAGTTTCGAGGCGGGAGCCCCCTACGAGCAGTACTTC. It codes for CASSFEAGAPYEQYF. The chain has TRBV27 and TRBJ2-7; 7 nucleotides line up with TRBD2. Germline CDR1 reads MNHEY; CDR2 reads SMNVEV (reference sequence). V was clipped by 3 bases and J by 2 bases; unmatched bases: 7. The CDR3 is 15 amino acids.

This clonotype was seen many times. The CDR3 bases are TGCAGCGTTTTACAGGGAGCTGCTGGCTACACCTTC. Translation: CSVLQGAAGYTF. The V call is TRBV29-1, the J call TRBJ1-2; TRBD1 is a possible D gene (6 bases). The CDR3 has 12 amino acids. Trimming took 5 bases from V and 7 from J, leaving 14 bases between them. Germline CDR1 reads SQVTM; CDR2 reads ANQGSEA.

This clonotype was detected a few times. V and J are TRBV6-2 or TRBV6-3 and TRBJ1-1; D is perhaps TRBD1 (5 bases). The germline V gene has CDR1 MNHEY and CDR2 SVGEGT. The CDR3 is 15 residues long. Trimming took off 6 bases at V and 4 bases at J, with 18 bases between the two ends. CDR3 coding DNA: TGTGCCAGCAGCCTAAGCCGGGGGGTTGTCACTGAAGCTTTCTTT. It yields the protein CASSLSRGVVTEAFF.

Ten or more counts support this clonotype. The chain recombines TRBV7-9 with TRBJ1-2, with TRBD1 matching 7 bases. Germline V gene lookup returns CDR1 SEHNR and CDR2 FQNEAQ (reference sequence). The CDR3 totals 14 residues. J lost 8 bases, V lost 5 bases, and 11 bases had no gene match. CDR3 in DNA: TGTGCCAGCAGCGAGCTGGACAGGTCGCCCGGCTACACCTTC. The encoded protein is CASSELDRSPGYTF.

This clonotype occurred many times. CDR3 sequence reads: CASSDPILAGRSEQYF. Here the CDR3 DNA reads TGTGCCAGCAGTGATCCAATTCTAGCGGGAAGGAGCGAGCAGTACTTC. The rearrangement joins TRBV6-1 to TRBJ2-7; TRBD2 aligns across 9 bases. This CDR3 is built from 16 residues. In germline, CDR1 is MNHNS, CDR2 SASEGT. Unmatched junction bases numbered 12, after V lost 3 bases and J lost 6 bases.

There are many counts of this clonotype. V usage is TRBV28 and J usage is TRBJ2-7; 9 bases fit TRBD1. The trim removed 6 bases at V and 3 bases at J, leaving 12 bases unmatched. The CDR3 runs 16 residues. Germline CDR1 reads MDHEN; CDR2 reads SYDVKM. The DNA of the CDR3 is TGTGCCAGCAGCACCACCCCCGGGACAGGGAGCTACGAGCAGTACTTC. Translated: CASSTTPGTGSYEQYF. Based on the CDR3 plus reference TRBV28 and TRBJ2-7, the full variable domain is DVKVTQSSRYLVKRTGEKVFLECVQDMDHENMFWYRQDPGLGLRLIYFSYDVKMKEKGDIPEGYSVSREKKERFSLILESASTNQTSMYLCASSTTPGTGSYEQYFGPGTRLTVT.

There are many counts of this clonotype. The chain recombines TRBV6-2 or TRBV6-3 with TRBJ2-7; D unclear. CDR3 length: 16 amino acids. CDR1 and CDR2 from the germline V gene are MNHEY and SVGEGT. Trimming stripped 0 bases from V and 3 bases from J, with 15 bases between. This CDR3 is CASSYSTGLGFYEQYF. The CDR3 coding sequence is TGTGCCAGCAGTTACTCGACGGGTCTCGGTTTCTACGAGCAGTACTTC.

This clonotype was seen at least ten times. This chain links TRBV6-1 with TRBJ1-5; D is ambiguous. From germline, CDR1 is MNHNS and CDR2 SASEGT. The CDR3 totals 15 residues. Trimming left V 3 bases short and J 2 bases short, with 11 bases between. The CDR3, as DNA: TGTGCCAGCAGTGAGGCCACAGCTCGCAATCAGCCCCAGCATTTT. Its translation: CASSEATARNQPQHF.

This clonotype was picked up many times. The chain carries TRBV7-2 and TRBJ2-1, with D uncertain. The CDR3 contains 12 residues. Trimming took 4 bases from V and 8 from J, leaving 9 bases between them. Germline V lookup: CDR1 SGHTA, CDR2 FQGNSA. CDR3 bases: TGTGCCAGCAGCTCCTCATTGTATGAGCAGTTCTTC. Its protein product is CASSSSLYEQFF.

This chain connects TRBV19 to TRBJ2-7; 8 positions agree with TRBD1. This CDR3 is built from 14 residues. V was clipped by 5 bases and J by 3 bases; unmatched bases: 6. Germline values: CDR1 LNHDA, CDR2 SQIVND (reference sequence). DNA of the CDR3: TGTGCCAGTAGTCTAACGGACAGGGTCTACGAGCAGTACTTC. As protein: CASSLTDRVYEQYF.

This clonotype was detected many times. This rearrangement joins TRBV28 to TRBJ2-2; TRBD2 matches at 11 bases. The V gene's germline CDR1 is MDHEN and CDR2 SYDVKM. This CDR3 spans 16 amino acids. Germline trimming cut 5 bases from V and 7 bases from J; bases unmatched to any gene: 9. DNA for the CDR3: TGTGCCAGCAGTACCCATAGCGGGAGGGCCGACGGGGAGCTGTTTTTT. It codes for CASSTHSGRADGELFF. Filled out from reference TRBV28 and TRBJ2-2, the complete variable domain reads DVKVTQSSRYLVKRTGEKVFLECVQDMDHENMFWYRQDPGLGLRLIYFSYDVKMKEKGDIPEGYSVSREKKERFSLILESASTNQTSMYLCASSTHSGRADGELFFGEGSRLTVL.

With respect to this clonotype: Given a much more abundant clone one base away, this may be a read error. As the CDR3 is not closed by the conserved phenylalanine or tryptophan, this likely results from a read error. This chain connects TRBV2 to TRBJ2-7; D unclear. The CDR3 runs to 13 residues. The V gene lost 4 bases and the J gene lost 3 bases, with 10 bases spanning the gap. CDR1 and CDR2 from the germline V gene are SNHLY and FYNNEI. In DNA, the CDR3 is TGTGCCAGCAGTGGGCAGGAGAACTACGAGCAGTACTCC. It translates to CASSGQENYEQYS.

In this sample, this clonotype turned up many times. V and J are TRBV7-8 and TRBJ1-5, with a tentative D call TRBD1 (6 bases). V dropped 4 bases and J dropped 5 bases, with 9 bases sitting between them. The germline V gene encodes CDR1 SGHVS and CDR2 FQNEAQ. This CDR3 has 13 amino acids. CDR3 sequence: CASSSAGDQPQHF. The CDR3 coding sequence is TGTGCCAGCAGCTCGGCAGGGGATCAGCCCCAGCATTTT. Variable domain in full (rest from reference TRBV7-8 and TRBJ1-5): GAGVSQSPRYKVAKRGQDVALRCDPISGHVSLFWYQQALGQGPEFLTYFQNEAQLDKSGLPSDRFFAERPEGSVSTLKIQRTQQEDSAVYLCASSSAGDQPQHFGDGTRLSIL.